This T cell receptor beta chain was recorded in a study of T cell changes during pregnancy in multiple sclerosis. The CDR3 runs 13 residues. V lost 11 bases to trimming and J lost 0 bases; unmatched junction nucleotides: 7. Per the germline V gene, CDR1 is MNHNY and CDR2 is SVGAGI (reference sequence). The protocol was immunoSEQ multiplex PCR, while the TCRdb copy is restricted to in-frame clones and leaves out a portion. The table shows about 130,000 clones, with about 96% occurring only once. V and J are TRBV6-6 and TRBJ2-7, with TRBD2 matching 7 bases. The origin of this receptor is a female donor with multiple sclerosis, enrolled in a pregnancy study. Here the sequenced sample was peripheral blood, taken after pregnancy. The CDR3 is CASGEGPSYEQYF. For the CDR3, the DNA is TGTGCCTCGGGGGAGGGACCCTCCTACGAGCAGTACTTC.